The TCR beta chain described here comes from a study of blood T cell repertoires in COVID-19. Study at large: The United States, Italy and Spain were the sources of the acute and convalescent COVID-19 samples. The cDNA or gDNA used as material had been derived from T cells, B-cell-depleted T cells, or PBMCs.

The CDR3 sequence is 13 residues long. Germline V lookup: CDR1 SGHRS, CDR2 YFSETQ. Trimming cost V 3 bases and J 0 bases, with 6 bases left between them. Sequencing used immunoSEQ multiplex PCR; TCRdb keeps in-frame clones, though not all of them. Of approximately 310,000 clones in the sample, about nine tenths were seen once. This chain links TRBV5-1 with TRBJ1-2; D remains ambiguous. The source is a man in his fifties with active or convalescent COVID-19. The sample consisted of peripheral blood. CDR3 protein: CASSSQSNYGYTF. CDR3 nucleotides: TGCGCCAGCAGCTCTCAGTCTAACTATGGCTACACCTTC.